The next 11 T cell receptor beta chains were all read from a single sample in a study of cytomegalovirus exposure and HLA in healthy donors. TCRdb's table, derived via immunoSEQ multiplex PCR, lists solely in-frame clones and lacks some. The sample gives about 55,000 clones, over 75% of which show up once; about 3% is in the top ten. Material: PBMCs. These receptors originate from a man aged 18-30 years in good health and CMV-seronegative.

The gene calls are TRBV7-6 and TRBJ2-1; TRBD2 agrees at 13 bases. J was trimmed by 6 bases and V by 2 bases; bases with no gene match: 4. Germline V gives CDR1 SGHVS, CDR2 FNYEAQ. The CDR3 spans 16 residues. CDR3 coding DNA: TGTGCCAGCAGCTTAACTAGCGGGAGGGCCTTCAATGAGCAGTTCTTC. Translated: CASSLTSGRAFNEQFF.

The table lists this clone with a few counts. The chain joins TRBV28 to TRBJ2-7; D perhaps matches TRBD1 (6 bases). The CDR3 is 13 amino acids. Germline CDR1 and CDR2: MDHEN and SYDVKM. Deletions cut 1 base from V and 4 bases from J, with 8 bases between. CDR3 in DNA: TGTGCCAGCAGTTTATTTCAGGGGTACGAGCAGTACTTC. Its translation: CASSLFQGYEQYF.

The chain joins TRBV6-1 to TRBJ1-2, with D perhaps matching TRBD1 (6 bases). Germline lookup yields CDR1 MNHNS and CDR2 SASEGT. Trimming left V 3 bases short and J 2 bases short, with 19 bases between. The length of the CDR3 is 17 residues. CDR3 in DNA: TGTGCCAGCAGTGAGTACCCAGGAACCACAGGGAACTATGGCTACACCTTC. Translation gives CASSEYPGTTGNYGYTF.

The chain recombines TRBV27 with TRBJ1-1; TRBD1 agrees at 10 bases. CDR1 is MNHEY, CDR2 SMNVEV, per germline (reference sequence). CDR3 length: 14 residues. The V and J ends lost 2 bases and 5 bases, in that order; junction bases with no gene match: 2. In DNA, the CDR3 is TGTGCCAGCAGTTTAGGGACAGGGGTGACTGAAGCTTTCTTT. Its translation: CASSLGTGVTEAFF.

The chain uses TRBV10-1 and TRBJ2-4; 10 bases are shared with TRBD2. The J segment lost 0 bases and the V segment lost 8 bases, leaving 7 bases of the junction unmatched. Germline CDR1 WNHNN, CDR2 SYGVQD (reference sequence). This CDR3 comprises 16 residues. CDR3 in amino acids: CASGLTSGLAKNIQYF. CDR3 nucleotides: TGCGCCAGCGGGTTGACTAGCGGGCTAGCCAAAAACATTCAGTACTTC.

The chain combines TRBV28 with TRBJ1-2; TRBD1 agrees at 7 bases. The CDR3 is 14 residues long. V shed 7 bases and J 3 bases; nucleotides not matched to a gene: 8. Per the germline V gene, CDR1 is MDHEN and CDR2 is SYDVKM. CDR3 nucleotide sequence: TGTGCCAGCAACGGGGGACAGCCACACTATGGCTACACCTTC. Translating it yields CASNGGQPHYGYTF.

The chain's CDR3 is CASSSPGQGLGKLFF. CDR3 bases: TGTGCCAGCAGTTCCCCGGGACAGGGGTTGGGAAAACTGTTTTTT. This chain links TRBV6-5 with TRBJ1-4, with TRBD1 identical over 10 bases. The CDR3 is 15 residues long. Per germline, CDR1 MNHEY and CDR2 SVGAGI. V was pared by 4 bases and J by 10 bases, with 9 bases of the junction left unmatched.

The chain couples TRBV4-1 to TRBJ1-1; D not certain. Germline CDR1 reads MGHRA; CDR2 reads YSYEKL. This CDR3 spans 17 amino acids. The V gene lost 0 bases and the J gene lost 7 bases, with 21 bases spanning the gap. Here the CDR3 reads CASSQDGYPRGVGEAFF. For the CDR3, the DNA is TGCGCCAGCAGCCAAGATGGATACCCTCGGGGAGTAGGTGAAGCTTTCTTT.

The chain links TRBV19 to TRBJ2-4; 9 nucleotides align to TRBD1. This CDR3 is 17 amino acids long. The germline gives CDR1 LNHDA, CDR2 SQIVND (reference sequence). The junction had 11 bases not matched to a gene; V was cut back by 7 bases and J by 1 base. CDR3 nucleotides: TGTGCCAGTACGACAAACAGGGGGCAAGCGGCCAAAAACATTCAGTACTTC. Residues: CASTTNRGQAAKNIQYF.

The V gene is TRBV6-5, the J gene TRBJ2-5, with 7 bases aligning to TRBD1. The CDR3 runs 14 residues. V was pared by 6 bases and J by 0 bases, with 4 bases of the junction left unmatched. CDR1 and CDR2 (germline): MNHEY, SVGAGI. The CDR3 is CASSLGQYQETQYF. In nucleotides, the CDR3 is TGTGCCAGCAGCCTGGGACAGTACCAAGAGACCCAGTACTTC.

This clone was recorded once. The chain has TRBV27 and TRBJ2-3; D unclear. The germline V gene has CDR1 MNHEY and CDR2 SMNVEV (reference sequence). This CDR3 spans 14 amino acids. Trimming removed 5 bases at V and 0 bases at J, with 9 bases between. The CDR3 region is CASSIPGSTDTQYF. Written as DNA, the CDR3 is TGTGCCAGCAGTATTCCGGGTAGCACAGATACGCAGTATTTT.